Below are 13 T cell receptor beta chains sequenced from a single sample in a study of cytomegalovirus exposure and HLA in healthy donors (dated by TCRdb to 2017 to 2019). Library construction relied on the immunoSEQ multiplex PCR assay. For the multiplex PCR, a mixture combining 60 forward primers for TCR Vbeta segments and 13 reverse primers for TCR Jbeta segments was used. The clones in this table, taken by TCRdb from immuneACCESS, are in-frame only. Not every clone is retained; where verified, under half of the shortfall comes from an unresolved V gene, and the cause of the rest is unknown. This sample gives around 120,000 clones in total; 65% to 85% of them show up just once. Together, the top ten hold roughly 15% of the sample. The material sequenced was PBMCs. The source of these receptors is a man aged 45-65 years in good health and CMV-seropositive.

This clone was detected only a few times. This chain connects TRBV6-5 to TRBJ1-4; 9 bases line up with TRBD1. The V gene end was trimmed by 6 bases and the J gene end by 7 bases; junction bases not matched to a gene: 3. The CDR3 runs 13 residues. Germline V lookup: CDR1 MNHEY, CDR2 SVGAGI. The CDR3 sequence: CASSDRGGEKLFF. The CDR3 DNA reads as TGTGCCAGCAGCGACAGGGGGGGTGAAAAACTGTTTTTT.

The chain combines TRBV27 with TRBJ2-1; 11 bases align to TRBD2. Germline CDR1 reads MNHEY; CDR2 reads SMNVEV (reference sequence). This CDR3 contains 15 residues. Unmatched junction bases numbered 7, after V lost 4 bases and J lost 8 bases. Here the CDR3 reads CASSSLAGGRYEQFF. CDR3 nucleotide sequence: TGTGCCAGCAGTTCCTTAGCGGGGGGGCGGTATGAGCAGTTCTTC.

This chain links TRBV18 with TRBJ2-7; TRBD1 aligns across 7 bases. Germline V CDR1 and CDR2: KGHSH, LQKENI. The CDR3 is made up of 16 amino acids. V dropped 3 bases and J dropped 2; count of bases not matched to a gene: 10. In nucleotides, the CDR3 is TGTGCCAGCTCACCTTTCGGGACAGATGACACCTACGAGCAGTACTTC. Amino acids: CASSPFGTDDTYEQYF.

The V and J genes are TRBV29-1 and TRBJ2-5; 8 bases fit TRBD2. Germline assignment: CDR1 SQVTM and CDR2 ANQGSEA. The ends lost 2 bases at V and 3 bases at J; junction bases unmatched: 20. The CDR3 is 19 residues long. CDR3 protein: CSVEYPLPGGLYYEETQYF. As DNA, the CDR3 is TGCAGCGTTGAATATCCCCTCCCGGGAGGGCTCTACTATGAAGAGACCCAGTACTTC.

The rearrangement joins TRBV19 to TRBJ1-5; 8 nucleotides agree with TRBD1. The CDR3 extends over 16 amino acids. The V gene's germline CDR1 is LNHDA and CDR2 SQIVND (reference sequence). V trimming: 3 bases; J trimming: 9 bases; junction bases outside the gene matches: 13. CDR3 residues: CASSIGQGRVEGPQHF. The CDR3 DNA reads TGTGCCAGTAGTATCGGACAGGGACGGGTAGAGGGGCCCCAGCATTTT.

This chain links TRBV7-8 with TRBJ2-6; D call uncertain. Germline V gives CDR1 SGHVS, CDR2 FQNEAQ. Between the trimmed V and J ends, which lost 5 bases and 4 bases, there was a span of 18 bases. The length of the CDR3 is 17 residues. The CDR3 reads CASSLEYAYVGANVLTF. The CDR3 DNA sequence: TGTGCCAGCAGCCTCGAGTACGCCTATGTGGGGGCCAACGTCCTGACTTTC.

The CDR3 DNA reads as TGTGCCAGCACCGAAAGGCTAGCGGGATCCTACGAGCAGTACTTC. It codes for CASTERLAGSYEQYF. The V and J genes are TRBV2 and TRBJ2-7, with TRBD2 matching 9 bases. The CDR3 extends over 15 amino acids. Germline V lookup: CDR1 SNHLY, CDR2 FYNNEI. The trim removed 7 bases at V and 1 base at J, leaving 8 bases unmatched.

J is TRBJ1-5 and V is TRBV19; 7 bases fit TRBD1. J lost 2 bases, V lost 1 base, and 5 bases had no gene match. This CDR3 spans 16 amino acids. Germline V gene data show CDR1 as LNHDA and CDR2 as SQIVND (reference sequence). Here the CDR3 reads CASSIGQGRGNQPQHF. CDR3 DNA sequence: TGTGCCAGTAGTATAGGACAGGGTCGGGGCAATCAGCCCCAGCATTTT.

This chain links TRBV13 with TRBJ1-2; D is unclear. V was shortened by 5 bases and J by 9 bases, with 13 bases between the two germline ends. CDR1 and CDR2 (germline): PRHDT, FYEKMQ (reference sequence). The CDR3 has 12 residues. DNA for the CDR3: TGTGCCAGCAGCCGAGGGCGGGGAAGCTACACCTTC. Translating gives CASSRGRGSYTF.

CDR3 loop: CASRAGNPADTQYF. CDR3 sequence (DNA): TGTGCCAGCAGGGCAGGGAATCCGGCAGATACGCAGTATTTT. This sequence joins TRBV6-5 and TRBJ2-3, with D possibly TRBD1 on 5 matching bases. The CDR3 extends over 14 amino acids. Germline loops: CDR1 MNHEY, CDR2 SVGAGI. V lost 6 bases, J lost 4 bases, and 14 bases lay in between.

CDR3 DNA: TGTGCCAGCAGCGATGGACAGGGGGCTAACGAGCAGTACTTC. Translated, it gives CASSDGQGANEQYF. The chain is built from TRBV9 and TRBJ2-7, with 11 bases lining up with TRBD1. CDR3 size: 14 residues. The junction had 4 bases not matched to a gene; V was cut back by 3 bases and J by 5 bases. The germline V gene has CDR1 SGDLS and CDR2 YYNGEE.

This chain uses TRBV18 with TRBJ2-1; TRBD2 aligns across 12 bases. The ends lost 3 bases at V and 8 bases at J; junction bases unmatched: 5. This CDR3 comprises 15 residues. Germline V gene lookup returns CDR1 KGHSH and CDR2 LQKENI. DNA of the CDR3: TGTGCCAGCTCACCGACTAGCGGGAGTAAGTATGAGCAGTTCTTC. Protein product: CASSPTSGSKYEQFF.

The chain employs TRBV27 and TRBJ1-1; D not certain. Germline values: CDR1 MNHEY, CDR2 SMNVEV (reference sequence). The CDR3 extends over 12 amino acids. The germline V and J ends were trimmed by 6 bases and 2 bases, with 7 bases remaining between them. The CDR3 DNA is TGTGCCAGCAGCTCGTTTAACACTGAAGCTTTCTTT. This sequence encodes CASSSFNTEAFF.